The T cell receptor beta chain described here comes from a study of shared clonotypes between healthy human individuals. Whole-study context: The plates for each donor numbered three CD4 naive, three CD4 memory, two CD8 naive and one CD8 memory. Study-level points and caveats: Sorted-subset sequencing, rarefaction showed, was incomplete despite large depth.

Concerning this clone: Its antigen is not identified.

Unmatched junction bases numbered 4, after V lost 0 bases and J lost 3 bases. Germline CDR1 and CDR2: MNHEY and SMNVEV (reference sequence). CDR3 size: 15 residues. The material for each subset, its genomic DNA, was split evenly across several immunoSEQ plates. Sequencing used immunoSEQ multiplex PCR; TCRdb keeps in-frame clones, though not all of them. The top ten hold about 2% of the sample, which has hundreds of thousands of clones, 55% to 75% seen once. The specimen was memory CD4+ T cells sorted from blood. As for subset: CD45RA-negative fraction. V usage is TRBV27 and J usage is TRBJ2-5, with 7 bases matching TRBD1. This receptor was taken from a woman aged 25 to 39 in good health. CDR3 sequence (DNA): TGTGCCAGCAGTTTATCGACCGGGACAGAAGAGACCCAGTACTTC. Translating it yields CASSLSTGTEETQYF.